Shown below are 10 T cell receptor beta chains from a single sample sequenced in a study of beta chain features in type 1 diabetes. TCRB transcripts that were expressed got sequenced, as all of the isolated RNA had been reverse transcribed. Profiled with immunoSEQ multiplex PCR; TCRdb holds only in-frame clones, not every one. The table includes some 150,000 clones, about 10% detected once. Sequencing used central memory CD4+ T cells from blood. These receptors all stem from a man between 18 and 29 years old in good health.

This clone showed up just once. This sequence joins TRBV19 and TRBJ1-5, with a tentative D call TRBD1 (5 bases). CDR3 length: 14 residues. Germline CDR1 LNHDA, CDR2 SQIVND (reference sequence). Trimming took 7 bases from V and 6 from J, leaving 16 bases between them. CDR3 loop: CASTLGGVGQPQHF. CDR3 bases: TGTGCCAGTACCCTGGGGGGGGTAGGTCAGCCCCAGCATTTT.

CDR3 in amino acids: CASSSQSTGSPYGYTF. The DNA for the CDR3 is TGTGCCAGCAGCTCACAGTCCACAGGGTCCCCCTATGGCTACACCTTC. The J gene is TRBJ1-2, the V gene TRBV11-2; D possibly corresponds to TRBD1 (6 bases). V lost 4 bases, J lost 4 bases, and 19 bases lay in between. Germline V gene data show CDR1 as SGHAT and CDR2 as FQNNGV. The CDR3 sequence is 16 residues long.

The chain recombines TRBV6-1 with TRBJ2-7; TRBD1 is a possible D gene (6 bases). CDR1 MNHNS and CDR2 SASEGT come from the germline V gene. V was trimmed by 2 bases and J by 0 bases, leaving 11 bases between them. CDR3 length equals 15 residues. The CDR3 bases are TGTGCCAGCAGTGAATTTGACAGGAGCTCCTACGAGCAGTACTTC. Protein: CASSEFDRSSYEQYF.

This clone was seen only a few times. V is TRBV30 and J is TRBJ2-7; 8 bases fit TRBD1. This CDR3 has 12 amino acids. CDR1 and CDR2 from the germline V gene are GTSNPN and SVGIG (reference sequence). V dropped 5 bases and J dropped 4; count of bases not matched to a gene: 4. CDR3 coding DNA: TGTGCCTGGGACAGGGGAAGGTACGAGCAGTACTTC. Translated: CAWDRGRYEQYF.

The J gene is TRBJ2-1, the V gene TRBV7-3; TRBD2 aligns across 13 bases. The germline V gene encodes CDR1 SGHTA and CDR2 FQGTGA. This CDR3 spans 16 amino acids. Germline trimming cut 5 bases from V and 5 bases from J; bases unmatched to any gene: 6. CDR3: CASSPMGLAGNNEQFF. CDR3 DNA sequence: TGTGCCAGCAGCCCTATGGGACTAGCGGGGAACAATGAGCAGTTCTTC.

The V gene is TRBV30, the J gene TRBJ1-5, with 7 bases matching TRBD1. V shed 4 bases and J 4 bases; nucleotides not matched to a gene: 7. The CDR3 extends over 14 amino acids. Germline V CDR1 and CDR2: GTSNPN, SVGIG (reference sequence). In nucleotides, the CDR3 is TGTGCCTGGACGGGACAGAACTTAAATCAGCCCCAGCATTTT. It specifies CAWTGQNLNQPQHF.

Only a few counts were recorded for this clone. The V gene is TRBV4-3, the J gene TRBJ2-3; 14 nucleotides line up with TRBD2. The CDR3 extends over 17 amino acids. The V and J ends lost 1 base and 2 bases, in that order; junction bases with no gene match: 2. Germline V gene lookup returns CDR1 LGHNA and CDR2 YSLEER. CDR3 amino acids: CASSQGLAGGYTDTQYF. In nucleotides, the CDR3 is TGCGCCAGCAGCCAAGGACTAGCGGGGGGGTACACAGATACGCAGTATTTT.

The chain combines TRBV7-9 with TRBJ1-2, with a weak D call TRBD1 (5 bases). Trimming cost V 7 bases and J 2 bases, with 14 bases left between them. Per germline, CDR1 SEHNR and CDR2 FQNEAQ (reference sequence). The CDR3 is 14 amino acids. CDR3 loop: CASTERQMNYGYTF. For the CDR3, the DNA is TGTGCCAGCACCGAGCGACAGATGAACTATGGCTACACCTTC.

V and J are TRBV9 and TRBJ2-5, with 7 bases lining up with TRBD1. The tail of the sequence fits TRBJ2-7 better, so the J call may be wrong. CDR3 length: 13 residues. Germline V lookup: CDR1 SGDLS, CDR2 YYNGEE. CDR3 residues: CASSAGQAYEQYF. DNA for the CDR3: TGTGCCAGCAGTGCTGGACAGGCCTACGAGCAGTACTTC.

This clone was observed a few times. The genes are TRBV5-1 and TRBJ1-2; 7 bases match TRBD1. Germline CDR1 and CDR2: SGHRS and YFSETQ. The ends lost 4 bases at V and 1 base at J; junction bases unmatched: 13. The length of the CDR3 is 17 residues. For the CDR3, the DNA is TGCGCCAGCAGCGCCCTATCCCCCCGGGACAGTAACTATGGCTACACCTTC. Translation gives CASSALSPRDSNYGYTF.